This T cell receptor beta chain was profiled in a study of cytomegalovirus exposure and HLA in healthy donors. Study overall: Findings of an earlier analysis included 110 million or so unique TCR beta sequences from some 180 million T cells.

Study outcomes and limitations: Analyzed later, most CMV-associated TCR beta chains appeared HLA-restricted. Association with HLA alleles at 0.05 false discovery rate was found for around 17,000 TCR beta sequences in a later analysis.

PCR was performed using 60 Vbeta and 13 Jbeta primers. Clones were sequenced by immunoSEQ multiplex PCR, and TCRdb holds only the in-frame ones, with some missing. The data hold about 88,000 clones, with 90% observed a single time. Concerning this clone itself: Its specificity is not known.

V shed 4 bases and J shed 2 bases, with 16 bases lying between them. This CDR3 spans 15 amino acids. From germline, CDR1 is SGHKS and CDR2 YYEKEE (reference sequence). The clonotype originates from a man aged 18-30 years in good health and CMV-seronegative. The sequencing input was PBMCs. The chain links TRBV5-5 to TRBJ2-7, with D tentatively TRBD1 (5 bases). CDR3 in amino acids: CASSRQGSSTYEQYF. The CDR3 DNA reads as TGTGCCAGCAGCCGTCAGGGATCCAGTACCTACGAGCAGTACTTC.